This TCR beta chain derives from a study of T-cell reconstitution after alpha-beta-depleted transplantation in children. This clonotype was observed many times. Antigen unknown. Findings and limits, study-wide: TCRbeta diversity was high at day 60 in some patients (a result of surviving recipient T cells and thymic progenitors). There were reportedly several hundred expanded graft clones from which alpha-beta T cells came about two months after transplant. A year post-transplant, T-cell counts and diversity derived mostly from newly produced T cells.

The TCRbeta library was prepared with unique molecular identifiers. TCRdb called the PCR reads again in MiXCR, with one record for every CDR3 protein. The sample lists a few hundred thousand distinct CDR3 sequences, 11% occurring once. The receptor's source is a child less than two years old with acute myeloid leukemia, due to receive a stem cell transplant. The sample consisted of PBMCs, taken before TCRalphabeta/CD19-depleted stem cell transplant.

In nucleotides, the CDR3 is TGTGCCAGCAGAACCCCAACGTACCAAGAGACCCAGTACTTC. Translation gives CASRTPTYQETQYF. This chain links TRBV2 with TRBJ2-5, with D hard to call. Per germline, CDR1 SNHLY and CDR2 FYNNEI. The CDR3 contains 14 residues. The V and J ends lost 6 bases and 0 bases respectively, with 11 bases between them.